This note documents a single T cell receptor beta chain sequence. This entry comes from a study of blood T cell repertoires in COVID-19. For the study at large: Italy, Spain and the United States were the sources of the convalescent and acute COVID-19 samples. The cDNA or gDNA used as material had been derived from T cells, B-cell-depleted T cells, or PBMCs.

Data came from immunoSEQ multiplex PCR; TCRdb stores just in-frame clones and leaves some out. The sample has roughly 160,000 clones, approximately 86% seen once. This CDR3 is built from 13 residues. Deletions cut 4 bases from V and 6 bases from J, with 13 bases between. Germline V gene data show CDR1 as SGHDN and CDR2 as FVKESK. Sequencing was carried out using peripheral blood. The clonotype originates from a woman over 75 with COVID-19, enrolled during active disease. V is TRBV14 and J is TRBJ2-7, with D hard to call. The CDR3 DNA sequence: TGTGCCAGCAGCCTAGGTTTGTACAGCGAGCAGTACTTC. Amino acids: CASSLGLYSEQYF.